These 21 T cell receptor beta chains were sequenced from one sample in a study of cytomegalovirus exposure and HLA in healthy donors. 13 Jbeta primers and 60 Vbeta primers were used for the PCR. The table came from immunoSEQ multiplex PCR; TCRdb's copy has only in-frame clones and leaves some out. The sample contains more than 85,000 clones, approximately 79% of which appear only once. The specimen was PBMCs. These TCRs come from a man aged 25 to 40 in good health and CMV-seropositive.

The chain couples TRBV11-3 to TRBJ1-1; no definite D call. Germline values: CDR1 SGHNT, CDR2 YENEEA. This CDR3 contains 13 residues. V was trimmed by 3 bases and J by 0 bases, leaving 5 bases between them. This chain's CDR3 is CASSLGMNTEAFF. CDR3 coding DNA: TGTGCCAGCAGCTTGGGCATGAACACTGAAGCTTTCTTT. The variable domain in full, completed from reference TRBV11-3 and TRBJ1-1, reads EAGVVQSPRYKIIEKKQPVAFWCNPISGHNTLYWYLQNLGQGPELLIRYENEEAVDDSQLPKDRFSAERLKGVDSTLKIQPAELGDSAVYLCASSLGMNTEAFFGQGTRLTVV.

Turning to this clone: One end of the junction varies from germline; a read error may be responsible. V and J are TRBV7-9 and TRBJ2-3, with 7 bases fitting TRBD1. Germline V lookup: CDR1 SEHNR, CDR2 FQNEAQ (reference sequence). The CDR3 has 14 residues. CDR3 amino acids: CSSSRTGATDTQYF. The CDR3 DNA sequence: TGTTCCAGCAGCCGGACAGGAGCAACAGATACGCAGTATTTT.

The chain recombines TRBV7-6 with TRBJ2-1; TRBD2 matches at 8 bases. Germline assignment: CDR1 SGHVS and CDR2 FNYEAQ. V lost 2 bases to trimming and J lost 1 base; unmatched junction nucleotides: 4. The CDR3 consists of 16 residues. CDR3 loop: CASSLRAGGSYNEQFF. The CDR3 DNA follows: TGTGCCAGCAGCTTACGGGCGGGGGGATCCTACAATGAGCAGTTCTTC.

The rearrangement joins TRBV2 to TRBJ2-2; a possible D gene is TRBD1 (6 bases). The CDR3 length is 15 residues. Germline CDR1 and CDR2: SNHLY and FYNNEI. V lost 7 bases and J lost 4, with 16 bases in between. The DNA of the CDR3 is TGTGCCAGCAACCCTGGGGGCCAGGGCACCGGGGAGCTGTTTTTT. It encodes CASNPGGQGTGELFF.

The chain uses TRBV7-2 and TRBJ2-7, with 7 bases that match TRBD2. Germline V gene sequence: CDR1 SGHTA, CDR2 FQGNSA. CDR3 length: 15 residues. J gave up 6 bases and V 5 bases, and 13 bases lay outside the gene matches. The CDR3 is CASSLSSGVEGEQYF. The CDR3 DNA reads as TGTGCCAGCAGCCTCTCAAGCGGGGTAGAGGGCGAGCAGTACTTC.

The V gene is TRBV29-1, the J gene TRBJ2-1, with D uncertain. The CDR3 loop spans 16 amino acids. V dropped 5 bases and J dropped 0 bases, with 17 bases sitting between them. Germline V lookup: CDR1 SQVTM, CDR2 ANQGSEA. As DNA, the CDR3 is TGCAGCGTTCCCCCGCGAGGAGTCGGCTCCTACAATGAGCAGTTCTTC. Its translation is CSVPPRGVGSYNEQFF.

This chain uses TRBV5-5 with TRBJ2-4; maybe TRBD2 (5 bases). The V gene lost 0 bases and the J gene lost 0 bases, with 7 bases spanning the gap. The CDR3 runs to 15 residues. CDR1 SGHKS and CDR2 YYEKEE come from the germline V gene (reference sequence). DNA for the CDR3: TGTGCCAGCAGCTTGGTCGGGATAGCCAAAAACATTCAGTACTTC. It specifies CASSLVGIAKNIQYF.

This clone was counted once. V gene TRBV6-6 combines with J gene TRBJ1-6; D is ambiguous. Between the trimmed V and J ends, which lost 2 bases and 9 bases, there was a span of 14 bases. Germline loops: CDR1 MNHNY, CDR2 SVGAGI (reference sequence). This CDR3 contains 15 residues. The chain's CDR3 is CASSYDPKASSPLHF. DNA for the CDR3: TGTGCCAGCAGTTACGACCCCAAAGCTAGTTCACCCCTCCACTTT.

The genes are TRBV5-1 and TRBJ2-5, with D unresolved. This CDR3 is 12 amino acids long. V lost 0 bases to trimming and J lost 4 bases, with 4 bases between them. CDR1 and CDR2 from the germline V gene are SGHRS and YFSETQ. In DNA, the CDR3 is TGCGCCAGCAGCTTGGACGGAGAGACCCAGTACTTC. The encoded protein is CASSLDGETQYF.

The V call is TRBV5-4, the J call TRBJ2-7; 10 nucleotides line up with TRBD2. This CDR3 has 15 residues. Germline assignment: CDR1 SGHNT and CDR2 YYREEE (reference sequence). V shed 4 bases, J shed 3 bases, and the junction held 7 bases outside the gene matches. CDR3 sequence (DNA): TGTGCCAGCAGCCCAGGGACTAGCGTCGGCTACGAGCAGTACTTC. Amino acid sequence: CASSPGTSVGYEQYF.

This chain uses TRBV2 with TRBJ2-4; D might be TRBD1 (5 bases). V lost 4 bases and J lost 9, with 7 bases in between. The CDR3 spans 11 residues. The germline V gene encodes CDR1 SNHLY and CDR2 FYNNEI. CDR3 in amino acids: CASSAQGIQYF. For the CDR3, the DNA is TGTGCCAGCAGTGCCCAGGGCATTCAGTACTTC.

V is TRBV5-5 and J is TRBJ2-1; 8 bases are shared with TRBD1. The V gene end was trimmed by 4 bases and the J gene end by 6 bases; junction bases not matched to a gene: 9. Germline V gives CDR1 SGHKS, CDR2 YYEKEE (reference sequence). The CDR3 is 15 residues long. CDR3 bases: TGTGCCAGCAGCCCCGACAGGGGAGTAAGCAATGAGCAGTTCTTC. This codes for CASSPDRGVSNEQFF.

The chain's CDR3 is CSVGTGTPEYEQFF. The CDR3 nucleotides are TGCAGCGTTGGGACCGGGACTCCCGAATATGAGCAGTTCTTC. The rearrangement joins TRBV29-1 to TRBJ2-1; D is perhaps TRBD2 (6 bases). The CDR3 spans 14 residues. Trimming removed 4 bases at V and 8 bases at J, with 18 bases between. Germline V gene lookup returns CDR1 SQVTM and CDR2 ANQGSEA.

The chain carries TRBV13 and TRBJ2-7; 7 bases line up with TRBD2. Per the germline V gene, CDR1 is PRHDT and CDR2 is FYEKMQ (reference sequence). V was clipped by 7 bases and J by 2 bases; unmatched bases: 8. This CDR3 has 14 residues. This chain's CDR3 is CASTSGGRPYEQYF. For the CDR3, the DNA is TGTGCCAGCACTAGCGGAGGGCGACCCTACGAGCAGTACTTC.

This chain links TRBV2 with TRBJ2-2, with 9 bases matching TRBD1. Looked up from germline, CDR1 is SNHLY and CDR2 is FYNNEI. This CDR3 is 14 amino acids long. The J segment lost 7 bases and the V segment lost 4 bases, leaving 4 bases of the junction unmatched. The CDR3 region has the DNA TGTGCCAGCAGTGGGGACAGGGTTATCGGGGAGCTGTTTTTT. This sequence encodes CASSGDRVIGELFF.

J is TRBJ1-2 and V is TRBV9, with TRBD1 matching over 8 bases. The trim removed 7 bases at V and 6 bases at J, leaving 5 bases unmatched. CDR3 size: 12 residues. Germline V gene data show CDR1 as SGDLS and CDR2 as YYNGEE. This CDR3 is CASGDRGNGYTF. The DNA of the CDR3 is TGTGCCAGCGGAGACAGGGGCAATGGCTACACCTTC.

This CDR3 is CASSLEGRGVATQYF. CDR3 in DNA: TGTGCCAGCAGCTTAGAAGGCAGGGGAGTCGCCACGCAGTATTTT. This chain uses TRBV11-2 with TRBJ2-3; D is perhaps TRBD1 (6 bases). Trimming shortened V by 0 bases and J by 9 bases, and 16 bases separated the two germline ends. The germline CDR1 and CDR2 sequences are SGHAT and FQNNGV. This CDR3 region has 15 residues. The full variable domain, with the rest looked up from reference TRBV11-2 and TRBJ2-3, is EAGVAQSPRYKIIEKRQSVAFWCNPISGHATLYWYQQILGQGPKLLIQFQNNGVVDDSQLPKDRFSAERLKGVDSTLKIQPAKLEDSAVYLCASSLEGRGVATQYFGPGTRLTVL.

This clone was counted a single time. The rearrangement links TRBV11-2 to TRBJ2-2, with D possibly being TRBD1 (5 bases). The length of the CDR3 is 15 residues. The germline gives CDR1 SGHAT, CDR2 FQNNGV. The V end lost 0 bases, the J end lost 6 bases, and 11 bases lay between the germline ends. DNA of the CDR3: TGTGCCAGCAGCTTAGATCGTGGGGCTCCCGGGGAGCTGTTTTTT. Translated: CASSLDRGAPGELFF. The variable domain in full, completed from reference TRBV11-2 and TRBJ2-2, reads EAGVAQSPRYKIIEKRQSVAFWCNPISGHATLYWYQQILGQGPKLLIQFQNNGVVDDSQLPKDRFSAERLKGVDSTLKIQPAKLEDSAVYLCASSLDRGAPGELFFGEGSRLTVL.

This sequence joins TRBV14 and TRBJ2-5; D unclear. The germline gives CDR1 SGHDN, CDR2 FVKESK. This CDR3 has 12 residues. Between the trimmed V and J ends, which lost 3 bases and 5 bases, there was a span of 7 bases. The CDR3, as DNA: TGTGCCAGCAGCCAGAGTCGGGAGACCCAGTACTTC. Translating gives CASSQSRETQYF.

The V call is TRBV13, the J call TRBJ1-3; D is undetermined. The CDR3 length is 13 residues. The germline V gene has CDR1 PRHDT and CDR2 FYEKMQ (reference sequence). Trimming shortened V by 4 bases and J by 3 bases, and 7 bases separated the two germline ends. CDR3 loop: CASSSAGGNTIYF. The CDR3 coding sequence is TGTGCCAGCAGCTCAGCAGGTGGAAACACCATATATTTT.

The CDR3 protein is CSVGPRSMGNEQFF. CDR3 DNA: TGCAGCGTTGGACCGAGGAGCATGGGCAATGAGCAGTTCTTC. The chain combines TRBV29-1 with TRBJ2-1, with D uncertain. The CDR3 covers 14 residues. Germline CDR1 SQVTM, CDR2 ANQGSEA. The V gene lost 4 bases and the J gene lost 6 bases, with 16 bases spanning the gap.